This T cell receptor (beta chain) was sequenced in a study of a mutant IDH1 vaccine in newly diagnosed glioma. Study-level background: Earlier treatment was radiotherapy, temozolomide, or both, with most getting both.

This clone appeared a single time. Its specificity is not known. Libraries were prepared by immunoSEQ multiplex PCR; TCRdb keeps only in-frame clonotypes and omits some of them. The sample holds roughly 51,000 clones, approximately 80% seen once. Described time point: week 5, during vaccination. Every single dose of the vaccine, 300 ug of mutant IDH1 20-mer peptide, came with topical imiquimod. Newly diagnosed WHO grade 3 or 4 IDH1-mutant, ATRX-lost astrocytomas were identified in the donors. Notes on the study in general: The authors found pseudoprogression apparently unrelated to changes in top peripheral T cell clonotypes. There were vaccine-induced immune responses in around 94% of the patients.

Germline lookup yields CDR1 ENHRY and CDR2 SYGVKD. Between the trimmed V and J ends, which lost 0 bases and 2 bases, there was a span of 8 bases. The CDR3 length is 15 residues. Sequencing used PBMCs, obtained from a glioma patient whose treatment included an IDH1 peptide vaccine. The source of this sequence is a man aged 25-40 years with glioma. The gene calls are TRBV10-3 and TRBJ1-5; perhaps TRBD1 as D (5 bases). CDR3 coding DNA: TGTGCCATCAGTGAGTCAGGGGCACGCAATCAGCCCCAGCATTTT. Residues: CAISESGARNQPQHF.